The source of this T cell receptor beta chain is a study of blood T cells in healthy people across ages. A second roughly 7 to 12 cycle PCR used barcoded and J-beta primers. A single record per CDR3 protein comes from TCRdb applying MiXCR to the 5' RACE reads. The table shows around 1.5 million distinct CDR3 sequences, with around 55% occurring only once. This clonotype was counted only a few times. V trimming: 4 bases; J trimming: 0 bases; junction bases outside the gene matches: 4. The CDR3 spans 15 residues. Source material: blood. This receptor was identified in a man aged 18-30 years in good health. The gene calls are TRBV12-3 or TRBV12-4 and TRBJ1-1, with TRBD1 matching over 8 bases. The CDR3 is CASSSGTGLNTEAFF. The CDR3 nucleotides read TGTGCCAGCAGTTCGGGGACAGGTTTGAACACTGAAGCTTTCTTT.